This T cell receptor (beta chain) is from a study of blood T cell repertoires in COVID-19. About the research overall: The United States, Italy and Spain supplied acute and convalescent COVID-19 samples.

The germline gives CDR1 SGHDT, CDR2 YYEEEE. CDR3 length: 12 amino acids. Profiled with immunoSEQ multiplex PCR; TCRdb holds only in-frame clones, not every one. The data show 300,000 to 350,000 clones, over 70% seen once. Across fewer than 25 US areas, participants ranged in age from roughly 18 to 95 years. The sequenced sample was PBMCs or T cells enriched from blood (not recorded which). The chain has TRBV5-6 and TRBJ1-5, with D possibly being TRBD1 (5 bases). The receptor comes from a man in his thirties or forties who had recovered from COVID-19. CDR3 amino acids: CVAAGYNQPQHF. Here the CDR3 DNA reads TGTGTCGCGGCAGGGTACAATCAGCCCCAGCATTTT.